This T cell receptor (beta chain) was sequenced during a study of T cells in Graves' hyperthyroidism and ophthalmopathy. Study observations and caveats: Most clonotypes expanded in the thyroid (above 0.001) were also present in blood.

It was RNA transcripts that yielded the amplified TCR beta CDR3 regions. The HTBI primer set drove a first-round RT-PCR of the TCR CDR3. TCRdb itself ran the multiplex PCR reads through MiXCR, one entry per CDR3 protein. The sample has some 350,000 distinct CDR3 sequences, around 14% seen once. Uncontrolled infection, other autoimmune disease, pregnancy or lactation excluded patients. Initially, at the first diagnosis of hyperthyroidism and before any ophthalmopathy symptoms, blood was sampled. The authors obtained PBMCs from around 11 ml of fresh peripheral blood. In this sample, this clonotype turned up many times. Antigen: not known. This CDR3 has 15 amino acids. Germline CDR1 is SGHRS and CDR2 is YFSETQ. Trimming pared 5 bases from V and 2 bases from J, leaving 17 bases between.

Material for sequencing was blood. The chain couples TRBV5-1 to TRBJ2-7, with D perhaps assigned TRBD1 or TRBD2 (5 bases each). This TCR came from a woman younger than 30 with Graves' hyperthyroidism that later progressed to Graves' ophthalmopathy. CDR3 amino acids: CASRDGASLPYEQYF. The DNA for the CDR3 is TGCGCCAGCAGGGACGGGGCTAGCTTACCCTACGAGCAGTACTTC.